This passage covers 11 T cell receptor beta chains from one sample sequenced in a study of blood T cell repertoires in COVID-19 (dated by TCRdb to the early 2020s). Receptor libraries were prepared by the immunoSEQ multiplex PCR assay. TCRdb took this table from immuneACCESS and kept in-frame rearrangements with V and J called. Such tables lack part of the clones; where checked against another copy, unresolved V genes explain under half of the gap, and the rest is unexplained. This sample is represented by approximately 250,000 clones; about 87% of them were singletons. The ten top clones hold approximately 2.5% of the sample. The sequencing sample was made of PBMCs or T cells enriched from blood (not recorded which). Receptors originate from a woman aged 40 to 50 with acute COVID-19.

The rearrangement uses TRBV6-5 and TRBJ1-1, with a possible D match to TRBD1 (5 bases). This CDR3 has 15 residues. Between the trimmed V and J ends, which lost 1 base and 1 base, there was a span of 10 bases. The V gene's germline CDR1 is MNHEY and CDR2 SVGAGI. The CDR3: CASSYWGTKNTEAFF. The CDR3, as DNA: TGTGCCAGCAGTTACTGGGGCACTAAGAACACTGAAGCTTTCTTT.

The chain is built from TRBV7-2 and TRBJ1-2; D call uncertain. CDR1 is SGHTA and CDR2 is FQGNSA in the germline V gene. The CDR3 is 13 residues long. Trimming removed 5 bases from V and 3 bases from J, with 10 bases in between. CDR3 region: CASSPEGDYGYTF. As DNA, the CDR3 is TGTGCCAGCAGCCCAGAGGGAGACTATGGCTACACCTTC.

This clone was seen only once. This chain joins TRBV11-3 and TRBJ2-2, with 7 nucleotides matching TRBD2. The CDR3 has 15 amino acids. CDR1 is SGHNT, CDR2 YENEEA, per germline. V lost 3 bases to trimming and J lost 5 bases; unmatched junction nucleotides: 6. The CDR3 DNA follows: TGTGCCAGCAGCTTTCTGGCGGGAGTTACCGGGGAGCTGTTTTTT. Its translation is CASSFLAGVTGELFF.

The gene calls are TRBV5-4 and TRBJ2-5; D call uncertain. Germline CDR1 and CDR2: SGHNT and YYREEE (reference sequence). This CDR3 has 16 residues. V lost 0 bases and J 5 bases, leaving 17 bases between the germline ends. The CDR3 DNA reads TGTGCCAGCAGCTTGGCCTCCACGGGTTCTTCGGAGACCCAGTACTTC. Its translation: CASSLASTGSSETQYF.

The rearrangement uses TRBV7-2 and TRBJ1-6; maybe TRBD1 (5 bases). CDR3 length: 13 amino acids. V was clipped by 11 bases and J by 3 bases, with 11 bases between them. CDR1 and CDR2 from the germline V gene are SGHTA and FQGNSA. For the CDR3, the DNA is TGTGCCGGAGGGGTCGGCTATAATTCACCCCTCCACTTT. This codes for CAGGVGYNSPLHF.

This chain connects TRBV7-2 to TRBJ1-1; 10 bases line up with TRBD1. The germline gives CDR1 SGHTA, CDR2 FQGNSA. This CDR3 has 12 residues. Losses at the gene ends were 5 bases for V and 13 bases for J; bases not matched to a gene: 7. In DNA, the CDR3 is TGTGCCAGCAGCCTGGACAGGGGGAGGCTTTTCTTT. Translated: CASSLDRGRLFF.

The chain recombines TRBV24-1 with TRBJ2-5; TRBD2 is a possible D gene (6 bases). CDR1 is KGHDR and CDR2 is SFDVKD in the germline V gene. The CDR3 contains 16 residues. Trimming shortened V by 2 bases and J by 3 bases, and 15 bases separated the two germline ends. Written as DNA, the CDR3 is TGTGCCACCAGTGATTCAAGGTCTAGCGTTAAAGAGACCCAGTACTTC. It yields the protein CATSDSRSSVKETQYF.

This chain connects TRBV19 to TRBJ1-4; 7 nucleotides align to TRBD1. This CDR3 has 16 residues. The germline gives CDR1 LNHDA, CDR2 SQIVND (reference sequence). V dropped 3 bases and J dropped 8; count of bases not matched to a gene: 12. CDR3 coding DNA: TGTGCCAGTAGTATCTCTGGTGCAGGGGGACGCGAAAAACTGTTTTTT. It codes for CASSISGAGGREKLFF.

The chain recombines TRBV19 with TRBJ1-6; TRBD1 is a possible D gene (5 bases). The V end was cut by 5 bases, the J end by 5 bases, with 13 bases between. Germline CDR1 and CDR2: LNHDA and SQIVND (reference sequence). The CDR3 totals 15 residues. This CDR3 reads CASSGGGVNNSPLHF. The CDR3 coding sequence is TGTGCCAGTAGTGGGGGAGGAGTAAATAATTCACCCCTCCACTTT.

V is TRBV7-2 and J is TRBJ2-1; tentative D call: TRBD2 (7 bases). V shed 1 base and J shed 6 bases, with 16 bases lying between them. Germline V CDR1 and CDR2: SGHTA, FQGNSA. CDR3 size: 16 residues. In DNA, the CDR3 is TGTGCCAGCAGCTTAGGCGGCGGGGGCGGGGGCAATGAGCAGTTCTTC. Translation gives CASSLGGGGGGNEQFF.

This clone came up once. This chain uses TRBV19 with TRBJ1-4; D is ambiguous. Trimming took 5 bases from V and 8 from J, leaving 18 bases between them. The CDR3 extends over 15 amino acids. Germline CDR1 reads LNHDA; CDR2 reads SQIVND (reference sequence). The CDR3 spells CASSEAWAGGEKLFF. For the CDR3, the DNA is TGTGCCAGTAGTGAAGCTTGGGCAGGAGGGGAAAAACTGTTTTTT.